This TCR beta chain was documented in a study of shared clonotypes between healthy human individuals (dated by TCRdb to about 2020). About the full investigation: A couple of women and a few men aged 18 to 49 years were included in the cohort. For each donor, CD4 naive and CD4 memory were each run on three plates, CD8 naive on two plates, and CD8 memory on one plate. To estimate repertoire size and how much clonotypes are shared between individuals, the study performed deep sequencing of blood TCR repertoires from a few healthy adults. Different laboratories and diverse techniques were used to prepare libraries and sequence TCR repertoires, to increase sequencing depth and limit assay-specific biases. Each donor's leukapheresis produced roughly between roughly 0.85 and 10 billion PBMCs. Overall results and qualifications from the work: Higher generation probabilities were observed for clonotypes shared by all four sorted-subset donors than for non-shared clonotypes. Pairwise subsampling led to the expectation that sequencing depth would affect the degree of clonotype sharing among donors. Naive subsets generally had larger estimated clonotype richness than memory subsets did. When a handful of donors were compared, the shared fraction of clonotypes was about 5.4% for naive CD4, 3.5% for naive CD8, more than 2% for memory CD4, and roughly 0.4% for memory CD8. Sampling was restricted to blood, and TCR repertoires in tissue are likely to differ from TCR repertoires in blood. Because the study included a small number of donors, the genetic and exposure-history diversity represented was limited. Incomplete sequencing was indicated by rarefaction of sorted-subset datasets, despite the large sequencing depth.

The donors were healthy, HIV-negative adults who had no recently reported acute infections or vaccinations. Every donor was a Caucasian adult living in Nashville, Tennessee, USA. CD4+ T cells were enriched by magnetic negative selection; naive cells were then positively selected on CD45RA, and the negative fraction formed the memory subset. Blood was obtained by leukapheresis, after which PBMCs were separated by Ficoll-Histopaque density gradient centrifugation and cryopreserved in liquid nitrogen vapor phase. Analytical flow cytometry was used to check the purity and quantity of every magnetically sorted T cell population. From each sorted fraction, genomic DNA was isolated and quantified by UV absorbance on a Nanodrop 2000c. The CDR3 spans 15 residues, from the cysteine through the phenylalanine. The CDR3 DNA has 45 bases and is translated from base 1. CDR1 and CDR2 are read off the germline V gene as SGHRS and YFSETQ. Compared with germline, V lacks 4 bases and J lacks 3 bases; bases without a gene match: 6.

Remarks on this clone: It has no known antigen specificity. The sample holds no much larger clone one base away, and base qualities are not on file.

Using the deep immunoSEQ assay, multiplex PCR amplified TCR CDR3 regions from genomic DNA. Genomic DNA extracted from each cell subset was distributed evenly over all wells of several immunoSEQ 96-well plates, and each plate served as one replicate. Each replicate PCR for sorted subsets received roughly 0.2 ug genomic DNA, equal to tens of thousands of T cell genomes. The purified libraries were quantified using a Qubit 3.0 fluorometer, sized with a Bioanalyzer 2100, and then quantified again using the KAPA Library Quantification kit. Each immunoSEQ 96-well plate was sequenced on its own single-read 150-cycle Illumina NextSeq 550 flow cell. As for how the authors treated the data: Because only junctional sequences without quality scores were contained in the immunoSEQ output, filtering matching that applied to full-length reads could not be performed. Sequences were annotated with PyIR, a Python wrapper for IgBLAST v1.9, using IMGT germline references to assign V/J genes and CDR3. Reads with weak V/J assignments (E-value above 1e-6), missing CDR3, stop codons, out-of-frame junctions, or ambiguous translated residues were removed. V3J clonotypes were defined as sequences sharing the same inferred V gene, J gene, and CDR3 amino acid sequence. To compute the percentage overlap between repertoires, the number of shared unique clonotypes was divided by the size of the smaller repertoire. Three approaches were used to assess repertoire richness: RTK rarefaction, the Chao1 estimator, and Recon v2.1 estimates of unobserved clonotypes. Generation probabilities for all TCRbeta clonotypes obtained by the gDNA method from a handful of donors were computed using OLGA. This immuneACCESS table, as held by TCRdb, lists in-frame sequences with V and J called but not all clones. Of the missing ones, under half trace to an unresolved V gene in checked studies; the others have no known cause. V and J calls and clone size come straight from that table; D and trimming were deduced from the DNA. The sample table contains roughly 2,300,000 clones; only one count was recorded for around 90% of them. The ten top clones hold about 0.36% of the sample.

Sequencing was performed on naive CD4+ T cells from PBMCs. The sample's cell subset or site label, decoded: CD45RA+ positively selected. The rearranged segments are TRBV5-1 and TRBJ2-3; 9 central nucleotides agree with TRBD1. The receptor was isolated from a man younger than 35 in good health. Some clones in this sample may be carry-over from other donors' samples. The DNA sequence reads TGCGCCAGCAGCCAGGACAGGGGAAGGACAGATACGCAGTATTTT. Translated, it reads CASSQDRGRTDTQYF.